This is a list of T cell receptor beta chains from one sample in a study of cytotoxic CD8 clonotypes in ibrutinib-treated CLL. TCRdb's table, derived via immunoSEQ multiplex PCR, lists solely in-frame clones and lacks some. This sample has a few hundred thousand clones, with over 55% found just once. The specimen was PBMCs, collected after 36 months of ibrutinib treatment. The source of these receptors is a human donor with chronic lymphocytic leukemia. Both conserved end residues are part of each CDR3. The order of the fields is CDR3 DNA, CDR3 protein, V gene, clone size, J gene, D gene. A D gene is named only where the DNA matches it firmly. Clone size is not always given. Where it is, it says once, few, many or a class for expanded clones.

CDR3nt: TGTGCCAGTAGCAGATATGGCTACACCTTC; CDR3aa: CASSRYGYTF; v_gene: TRBV19; abundance: many; j_gene: TRBJ1-2; d_gene: NA
CDR3nt: TGTGCCAGCAGCTCCCTCAACAGGGAATACAATGAGCAGTTCTTC; CDR3aa: CASSSLNREYNEQFF; v_gene: TRBV11-2; abundance: NA; j_gene: TRBJ2-1; d_gene: NA
CDR3nt: TGTGCCAGCAGCTTAGCGCGTGGAGAGACCCAGTACTTC; CDR3aa: CASSLARGETQYF; v_gene: TRBV7-8; abundance: NA; j_gene: TRBJ2-5; d_gene: NA
CDR3nt: TGTGCCACCAGCATCCCGGGACAGGGGCTCGAGACCCAGTACTTC; CDR3aa: CATSIPGQGLETQYF; v_gene: TRBV15; abundance: NA; j_gene: TRBJ2-5; d_gene: TRBD1
CDR3nt: TGTGCCACGCGGGCGGGACAGATGAACACTGAAGCTTTCTTT; CDR3aa: CATRAGQMNTEAFF; v_gene: TRBV27; abundance: NA; j_gene: TRBJ1-1; d_gene: TRBD1
CDR3nt: TGTGCCAGCTCACTAGGCTTCAGCGAGCAGTACTTC; CDR3aa: CASSLGFSEQYF; v_gene: TRBV18; abundance: NA; j_gene: TRBJ2-7; d_gene: NA
CDR3nt: TGCGCCAGCAGCTTGGGGGGCGCCGATGAAAAACTGTTTTTT; CDR3aa: CASSLGGADEKLFF; v_gene: TRBV5-1; abundance: once; j_gene: TRBJ1-4; d_gene: NA
CDR3nt: TGCGCCAGCAGCATAGGAGGGGGCTCCTACGAGCAGTACTTC; CDR3aa: CASSIGGGSYEQYF; v_gene: TRBV5-1; abundance: NA; j_gene: TRBJ2-7; d_gene: NA
CDR3nt: TGTGCCAGCAGTCCTCCGGGGACAGGGGAAGAGACCCAGTACTTC; CDR3aa: CASSPPGTGEETQYF; v_gene: TRBV27; abundance: NA; j_gene: TRBJ2-5; d_gene: TRBD1
CDR3nt: TGCAGCGCTCATACGGACACGACGAGCTCCTACGAGCAGTACTTC; CDR3aa: CSAHTDTTSSYEQYF; v_gene: TRBV29-1; abundance: NA; j_gene: TRBJ2-7; d_gene: NA
CDR3nt: TGTGCCAGCAGCCTATACCCCTTGAGTGCGGGGGCGCTAGGGGGCTACACCTTC; CDR3aa: CASSLYPLSAGALGGYTF; v_gene: TRBV9; abundance: NA; j_gene: TRBJ1-2; d_gene: NA
CDR3nt: TGTGCCAGTTCGACTACGCATAGCAATCAGCCCCAGCATTTT; CDR3aa: CASSTTHSNQPQHF; v_gene: TRBV6-6; abundance: NA; j_gene: TRBJ1-5; d_gene: NA